This is a list of T cell receptor beta chains from one sample in a study of T-cell memory formation after mild COVID-19. TCRdb passed the 5' RACE reads through MiXCR, listing each CDR3 protein once. The sample has 500,000 to 550,000 distinct CDR3 sequences; about 20% are singletons. Sequences were obtained from PBMCs or a T cell subset sorted from them (not recorded which). The receptors were gathered from an adult woman who had mild COVID-19 (a few samples of this study predate the infection). Cell type and time point are not known. Both conserved end residues are part of each CDR3. The D gene is left open where the match is weak. Clone sizes are given selectively: once, few, many, or a class where the clone is expanded.

j_call clone_size d_call v_call cdr3_nt cdr3_aa
TRBJ2-7 - - TRBV7-6 TGTGCCAGCAGCCCTCCAAACGGGATTGGCTCCTACGAGCAGTACTTC CASSPPNGIGSYEQYF
TRBJ1-2 - - TRBV20-1 TGCAGTGCTAGAGTAGTCAGCTATGGCTACACCTTC CSARVVSYGYTF
TRBJ2-2 - - TRBV24-1 TGTGCCACCAGTGATGCCGGGACCGCCGAGCTGTTTTTT CATSDAGTAELFF
TRBJ1-1 - - TRBV7-3 TGTGCCAGCAGCTTAAGCCCAGGTCAGACTGAAGCTTTCTTT CASSLSPGQTEAFF
TRBJ1-5 - - TRBV7-2 TGTGCCAGCAGTTCTAGGGTAGGTCAGCCCCAGCATTTT CASSSRVGQPQHF
TRBJ2-7 - TRBD2 TRBV29-1 TGCAGCGCGGAGGGGCTAGCGGGAACCTACGAGCAGTACTTC CSAEGLAGTYEQYF
TRBJ2-1 few - TRBV12-3/TRBV12-4 TGTGCCAGCAGTCACCCGGGACAGGGGGGACTAGCGTGGTCCTACAATGAGCAGTTCTTC CASSHPGQGGLAWSYNEQFF
TRBJ2-5 - TRBD1 TRBV9 TGTGCCAGCAGCACTCTAGGGGGCGGAGGAGAGACCCAGTACTTC CASSTLGGGGETQYF
TRBJ1-1 few TRBD1 TRBV7-2 TGTGCCAGCAGCGGCAGGACAGGGGGCGCAGAAACTGAAGCTTTCTTT CASSGRTGGAETEAFF
TRBJ2-7 few TRBD2 TRBV11-2 TGTGCCAGCAGCTCCCCTAGCGGGAGAATTCAGAGCGAGCAGTACTTC CASSSPSGRIQSEQYF
TRBJ2-7 - TRBD2 TRBV11-2 TGTGCCAGCAGCCCTTTGTGGGGGGGGTACGAGCAGTACTTC CASSPLWGGYEQYF
TRBJ1-1 - - TRBV5-1 TGCGCCAGCAGCTCGGGGGCGGGGAACACTGAAGCTTTCTTT CASSSGAGNTEAFF
TRBJ2-7 few - TRBV5-1 TGCGCCAGCAGCCTCAGTGGCGGAAAATACGAGCAGTACTTC CASSLSGGKYEQYF
TRBJ2-5 few - TRBV30 TGTGCCTGGACTCCCCCAGGAAAAGAGACCCAGTACTTC CAWTPPGKETQYF
TRBJ1-1 once - TRBV9 TGTGCCAGCAGCGTGGAATCAAGAACTGAAGCTTTCTTT CASSVESRTEAFF
TRBJ2-1 few - TRBV29-1 TGCAGCGTTGGTCCAGCGAGGAACTCCTACAATGAGCAGTTCTTC CSVGPARNSYNEQFF
TRBJ1-3 - - TRBV7-2 TGTGCCAGCAGTGCAGGGTCCTCTGGAAACACCATATATTTT CASSAGSSGNTIYF
TRBJ2-5 - - TRBV5-6 TGTGCCAGCAGCCCGACCCGTCTTTTGGAGACCCAGTACTTC CASSPTRLLETQYF
TRBJ2-7 - - TRBV5-1 TGCGCCAGCAGCAGGAGTAGGGGGGAGCAGTACTTC CASSRSRGEQYF
TRBJ2-5 - - TRBV14 TGTGCCAGCAGCCAGTACGGCCGACAAGAGACCCAGTACTTC CASSQYGRQETQYF
TRBJ2-7 - - TRBV18 TGTGCCAGCTCACCACCGGGGGGCCTGGTCTCCTACGAGCAGTACTTC CASSPPGGLVSYEQYF
TRBJ2-2 - - TRBV6-6 TGTGCCAGCAGTTCTGGGGGGTGGCAGGTTGACACCGGGGAGCTGTTTTTT CASSSGGWQVDTGELFF
TRBJ1-2 - - TRBV6-5 TGTGCCAGCAGTTACAAGTTAGAGGGGTACTATGGCTACACCTTC CASSYKLEGYYGYTF
TRBJ2-1 few TRBD2 TRBV6-5 TGTGCCAGCAGCCCAGGACTAGCGGCGAGAAATGAGCAGTTCTTC CASSPGLAARNEQFF
TRBJ1-1 few - TRBV29-1 TGCAGCGTTGGTGGGGAAATGAACACTGAAGCTTTCTTT CSVGGEMNTEAFF
TRBJ2-7 few - TRBV20-1 TGCAGTGCTAGAGTCACTTCCTACGAGCAGTACTTC CSARVTSYEQYF
TRBJ1-1 few TRBD1 TRBV2 TGTGCCAGCAGTGAGATGGGCAGGGGGTTGGAAGCTTTCTTT CASSEMGRGLEAFF
TRBJ1-4 few - TRBV9 TGTGCCAGCAGTCCTAGTCCGGGGGCAACTAATGAAAAACTGTTTTTT CASSPSPGATNEKLFF
TRBJ1-6 - - TRBV12-3/TRBV12-4 TGTGCCAGCAGTTCCGATCTACAGGGTCGGGAATCACCCCTCCACTTT CASSSDLQGRESPLHF
TRBJ1-1 - - TRBV6-5 TGTGCCAGCAGCTTGGGTCCGTCGCAAACTGAAGCTTTCTTT CASSLGPSQTEAFF
TRBJ2-1 - - TRBV7-3 TGTGCCAGCAGCTTATGGGGACATCTCTCCTACAATGAGCAGTTCTTC CASSLWGHLSYNEQFF
TRBJ1-1 - - TRBV12-3/TRBV12-4 TGTGCCAGCAGAAGGACAGTCGGAATGAACACTGAAGCTTTCTTT CASRRTVGMNTEAFF
TRBJ1-2 many TRBD1 TRBV5-1 TGCGCCAGCAGCTTGGGCCACCGGGACAGTTCTTACGGCTACACCTTC CASSLGHRDSSYGYTF
TRBJ2-2 - TRBD1 TRBV29-1 TGCAGCGTTGAAGAGGGACAGAAGAACACCGGGGAGCTGTTTTTT CSVEEGQKNTGELFF
TRBJ2-1 few - TRBV11-1 TGTGCCAGCAGCCCACCGGGGGGCCCCTACAATGAGCAGTTCTTC CASSPPGGPYNEQFF
TRBJ2-7 few - TRBV5-5 TGTGCCAGCAGCCCCCAGACACGGATCTACGAGCAGTACTTC CASSPQTRIYEQYF
TRBJ2-5 - - TRBV12-3/TRBV12-4 TGTGCCAGCAGCAACTATGCCGAGACCCAGTACTTC CASSNYAETQYF